Detailed here is one TCR beta chain. Its matching antigen is unknown. This specimen belongs to a study of shared clonotypes between healthy human individuals. Notes on the study in general: Tissues were not sampled, only blood, and their repertoires likely differ. Sharing across four donors was highest in naive CD4 (approximately 5%) and lowest in memory CD8 (roughly 0.4%).

Naive CD8 cells comprised CD45RO-negative, CCR7-positively selected cells, excluding terminally differentiated effector memory CD45RA+ cells. The donors, healthy adults who were HIV-negative, had experienced no recent acute infections or vaccinations. Replicate sorted-subset PCRs were loaded with 150 to 250 ng DNA, about 31,000 T cell genomes. Method: immunoSEQ multiplex PCR; TCRdb's copy keeps in-frame clones and lacks some. Here the sample spans about 2 million clones, around 96% being singletons. Trimming took 1 base from V and 12 from J, leaving 12 bases between them. The CDR3 totals 13 residues. The germline gives CDR1 MNHNS, CDR2 SASEGT.

This chain uses TRBV6-1 with TRBJ1-4; a weak D match, TRBD1 (5 bases). This TCR was sampled from a young man in good health. The material sequenced was naive CD8+ T cells sorted from blood. The CDR3 is CASSEGSGGELFF. In DNA form, the CDR3 reads TGTGCCAGCAGTGAAGGTTCGGGGGGGGAACTGTTTTTT.